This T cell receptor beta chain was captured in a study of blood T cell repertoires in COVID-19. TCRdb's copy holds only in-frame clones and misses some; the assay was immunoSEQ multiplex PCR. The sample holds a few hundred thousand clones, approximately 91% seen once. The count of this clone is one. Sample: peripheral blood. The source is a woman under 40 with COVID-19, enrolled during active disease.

CDR3 coding DNA: TGTGCCAGCAGCACCGGGGACAGACCCTACGAGCAGTACTTC. Translating gives CASSTGDRPYEQYF. This rearrangement joins TRBV7-9 to TRBJ2-7, with TRBD1 matching over 7 bases. J was trimmed by 2 bases and V by 5 bases; bases with no gene match: 6. This CDR3 contains 14 residues. Looked up from germline, CDR1 is SEHNR and CDR2 is FQNEAQ (reference sequence). The full variable domain, its missing parts supplied by reference TRBV7-9 and TRBJ2-7, is DTGVSQNPRHKITKRGQNVTFRCDPISEHNRLYWYRQTLGQGPEFLTYFQNEAQLEKSRLLSDRFSAERPKGSFSTLEIQRTEQGDSAMYLCASSTGDRPYEQYFGPGTRLTVT.